Presented here are 30 T cell receptor beta chains from one specimen sequenced in a study of Graves' ophthalmopathy and Graves' hyperthyroidism. Using RNA transcripts, the TCR beta CDR3 regions were amplified. Second-round multiplex PCR followed a first-round RT-PCR using HTBI primers. TCRdb processed the multiplex PCR reads anew with MiXCR; each CDR3 protein has one entry. Of 45,000 to 60,000 distinct CDR3 sequences in the sample, roughly half were seen once. The sequenced sample consisted of peripheral blood. Every receptor here comes from an adult woman with Graves' ophthalmopathy.

V gene TRBV7-3 combines with J gene TRBJ1-2, with D possibly being TRBD1 (6 bases). Trimming shortened V by 1 base and J by 5 bases, and 14 bases separated the two germline ends. The CDR3 length is 15 residues. Germline V gives CDR1 SGHTA, CDR2 FQGTGA. Here the CDR3 DNA reads TGTGCCAGCAGCTTAAGGGACGGGCAGGGGTATGGCTACACCTTC. Translation: CASSLRDGQGYGYTF.

This clonotype came up many times. The rearrangement links TRBV4-2 to TRBJ2-7, with D perhaps TRBD2 (5 bases). Germline CDR1 reads LGHNA; CDR2 reads YNFKEQ. This CDR3 has 16 amino acids. V was pared by 3 bases and J by 0 bases, with 15 bases between. DNA for the CDR3: TGTGCCAGCAGCCAGGGAAGCGGACCAAGCTCCTACGAGCAGTACTTC. Translated, it gives CASSQGSGPSSYEQYF.

About this clonotype: A single base separates this from a much larger clone, so it may be a read error. This rearrangement joins TRBV27 to TRBJ2-5, with TRBD2 as a possible D gene (5 bases). The CDR3 runs to 16 residues. Germline-derived CDR1 and CDR2 are MNHEY and SMNVEV (reference sequence). With 5 bases removed from V and 4 bases from J, the gap between germline ends came to 20 bases. CDR3: CASSTILTSLRETQYF. DNA for the CDR3: TGTGCCAGCAGTACCATACTCACTAGTCTACGAGAGACCCAGTACTTC.

This clonotype was seen ten or more times. The chain recombines TRBV6-2 or TRBV6-3 with TRBJ2-2; D is unresolved. The CDR3 loop spans 12 amino acids. Germline V gene data show CDR1 as MNHEY and CDR2 as SVGEGT. The V end lost 6 bases, the J end lost 2 bases, and 4 bases lay between the germline ends. CDR3 protein: CASRSNTGELFF. The CDR3 DNA reads as TGTGCCAGCAGATCCAACACCGGGGAGCTGTTTTTT.

At least ten counts were recorded for this clonotype. The rearrangement links TRBV5-8 to TRBJ2-7; D ambiguous. Deletions cut 0 bases from V and 5 bases from J, with 15 bases between. The CDR3 has 15 amino acids. Germline CDR1 SGHTS, CDR2 YDEGEE. The CDR3 reads CASSLALEGLHEQYF. CDR3 nucleotide sequence: TGTGCCAGCAGCTTGGCTCTAGAAGGGCTCCACGAGCAGTACTTC.

This clonotype was detected ten times or more. This chain joins TRBV20-1 and TRBJ2-7; the match to TRBD1 covers 7 bases. This CDR3 region has 12 residues. The germline gives CDR1 DFQATT, CDR2 SNEGSKA (reference sequence). CDR3 DNA sequence: TGCAGCGCCGCCACAGGGGTCTGGGAGCAGTACTTC. It translates to CSAATGVWEQYF.

In this sample, this clonotype turned up many times. The chain uses TRBV6-2 or TRBV6-3 and TRBJ2-3; TRBD2 might be the D (6 bases). Between the trimmed V and J ends, which lost 1 base and 0 bases, there was a span of 8 bases. This CDR3 has 15 residues. CDR1 is MNHEY, CDR2 SVGEGT, per germline. The CDR3 region has the DNA TGTGCCAGCAGTTACTTGGGACTCAGCACAGATACGCAGTATTTT. This translates into CASSYLGLSTDTQYF.

Concerning this clonotype: The CDR3 does not close with the conserved phenylalanine or tryptophan, likely indicating a read error. The chain recombines TRBV19 with TRBJ2-3; 10 bases fit TRBD1. The trim removed 8 bases at V and 5 bases at J, leaving 7 bases unmatched. Germline values: CDR1 LNHDA, CDR2 SQIVND (reference sequence). CDR3 length: 14 residues. The CDR3 spells CASARQGALDTQYL. For the CDR3, the DNA is TGTGCCAGTGCCAGACAGGGGGCGTTAGATACGCAGTATCTT.

The chain links TRBV20-1 to TRBJ2-2, with TRBD2 as a possible D gene (6 bases). Germline-derived CDR1 and CDR2 are DFQATT and SNEGSKA (reference sequence). Trimming removed 7 bases at V and 2 bases at J, with 17 bases between. CDR3 size: 15 residues. CDR3 protein: CSVRRPAGNTGELFF. The CDR3 DNA reads as TGCAGTGTTAGGCGGCCAGCGGGTAACACCGGGGAGCTGTTTTTT.

As to this clonotype: Without the conserved terminal phenylalanine or tryptophan, this CDR3 likely stems from a read error. This chain links TRBV30 with TRBJ2-7; 7 bases align to TRBD1. From germline, CDR1 is GTSNPN and CDR2 SVGIG (reference sequence). There are 13 residues in the CDR3. J gave up 6 bases and V 5 bases, and 10 bases lay outside the gene matches. The CDR3 region has the DNA TGTGCCTGGGGTGGGGACAGTCGTTCCGAGCAGTACTGC. As protein: CAWGGDSRSEQYC.

This clonotype was observed many times. This chain connects TRBV4-3 to TRBJ2-4; 11 nucleotides align to TRBD2. The germline CDR1 and CDR2 sequences are LGHNA and YSLEER. V lost 1 base and J lost 6; bases outside the gene matches: 8. The CDR3 consists of 17 residues. CDR3 protein: CASSQVVLAGGSNIQYF. CDR3 in DNA: TGCGCCAGCAGCCAAGTCGTCCTAGCGGGAGGATCAAACATTCAGTACTTC.

This clonotype has ten or more counts. The chain has TRBV6-2 or TRBV6-3 and TRBJ2-1; no clear D. V shed 5 bases and J shed 1 base, with 6 bases lying between them. The CDR3 is 13 residues long. From germline, CDR1 is MNHEY and CDR2 SVGEGT. CDR3 coding DNA: TGTGCCAGCAGTCTCGATTCCTACAATGAGCAGTTCTTC. The encoded protein is CASSLDSYNEQFF.

In this sample, this clonotype is medium-sized (0.01 to 0.1%). The rearrangement links TRBV25-1 to TRBJ2-7; a possible D gene is TRBD2 (6 bases). CDR3 length equals 12 residues. The V and J ends lost 3 bases and 9 bases respectively, with 12 bases between them. Germline CDR1 reads MGHDK; CDR2 reads SYGVNS. Written as DNA, the CDR3 is TGTGCCAGCAGTGATAGCGGAATCTGGCAGTACTTC. It specifies CASSDSGIWQYF.

In its sample, this clonotype ranks as medium-sized. This rearrangement joins TRBV2 to TRBJ2-7; 7 nucleotides agree with TRBD1. CDR1 SNHLY and CDR2 FYNNEI come from the germline V gene. Trimming at V came to 4 bases and at J to 4 bases, leaving 10 bases not matched to a gene. CDR3 length equals 15 residues. CDR3 in DNA: TGTGCCAGCAGTGTAAGACAGGGTCTCGGTTACGAGCAGTACTTC. It specifies CASSVRQGLGYEQYF.

This CDR3 reads CSAPRTSGNTDTQFF. The CDR3 coding sequence is TGCAGTGCTCCTCGGACTAGCGGGAACACAGATACGCAGTTCTTC. The V and J genes are TRBV20-1 and TRBJ2-1, with 12 positions matching TRBD2. The CDR3 totals 15 residues. V gave up 5 bases and J gave up 12 bases; unmatched junction bases: 14. CDR1 and CDR2 from the germline V gene are DFQATT and SNEGSKA (reference sequence).

This clonotype was found many times. The V and J genes are TRBV6-1 and TRBJ1-1; D gene uncertain. V dropped 6 bases and J dropped 1 base, with 9 bases sitting between them. Per the germline V gene, CDR1 is MNHNS and CDR2 is SASEGT. The CDR3 length is 13 residues. The CDR3 nucleotides read TGTGCCAGCAGCGAAAATCCGAACACTGAAGCTTTCTTT. Its translation is CASSENPNTEAFF.

Notes on this clonotype: This may be a read error: a much more frequent sequence differs by one nucleotide. Because the CDR3 is missing its conserved closing phenylalanine or tryptophan, this is likely a read error. The chain links TRBV19 to TRBJ1-1; D unresolved. CDR3 size: 13 residues. Germline V lookup: CDR1 LNHDA, CDR2 SQIVND (reference sequence). The CDR3 region is CVSSIPLNTEAFS. CDR3 DNA: TGTGTCAGTAGTATCCCCTTGAACACTGAAGCTTTCTCT.

This clonotype was recorded at least ten times. This chain joins TRBV30 and TRBJ1-2; 7 bases fit TRBD1. The V and J ends lost 7 bases and 7 bases, in that order; junction bases with no gene match: 9. The CDR3 contains 12 residues. Germline values: CDR1 GTSNPN, CDR2 SVGIG (reference sequence). The CDR3 loop reads CAYPTGYSGYTF. In DNA form, the CDR3 reads TGTGCCTACCCGACAGGGTACAGTGGCTACACCTTC.

The table lists this clonotype with many counts. The chain links TRBV7-2 to TRBJ2-5, with 8 bases that match TRBD2. This CDR3 has 15 residues. Germline assignment: CDR1 SGHTA and CDR2 FQGNSA. J lost 1 base, V lost 5 bases, and 6 bases had no gene match. The DNA of the CDR3 is TGTGCCAGCAGCCCAAGCGGGAGCTTCCAAGAGACCCAGTACTTC. It yields the protein CASSPSGSFQETQYF.

A remark on this clonotype: An end of the junction does not agree with germline; a read error may underlie this. The chain has TRBV10-3 and TRBJ1-5; 8 bases align to TRBD1. The CDR3 covers 16 residues. The germline gives CDR1 ENHRY, CDR2 SYGVKD. CDR3 in amino acids: CATSELDRGEDQPQHF. The CDR3, as DNA: TGTGCCACCAGTGAGCTCGACAGGGGTGAGGATCAGCCCCAGCATTTT.

With respect to this clonotype: At one of its ends the junction is not consistent with the germline gene, which may arise from a read error. The chain joins TRBV7-9 to TRBJ2-3; D might be TRBD2 (5 bases). The V gene's germline CDR1 is SEHNR and CDR2 FQNEAQ (reference sequence). The CDR3 is 11 residues long. The CDR3 DNA is TGTGTCAGCGCCAAAGGAGGTACGCAGTATTTT. It is translated as CVSAKGGTQYF.

This clonotype was seen ten or more times. The chain combines TRBV20-1 with TRBJ2-1; D might be TRBD1 (6 bases). There are 17 residues in the CDR3. Germline CDR1 and CDR2: DFQATT and SNEGSKA (reference sequence). Trimming stripped 1 base from V and 5 bases from J, with 21 bases between. The chain's CDR3 is CSARVKQGWGSHNEQFF. As DNA, the CDR3 is TGCAGTGCTAGAGTTAAACAGGGTTGGGGATCTCACAATGAGCAGTTCTTC.

This clonotype has at least ten counts. Since a much larger clone is just one base distant, this may be a read error. The gene calls are TRBV10-3 and TRBJ2-1; 10 bases are a match to TRBD2. This CDR3 has 15 amino acids. V trimming: 4 bases; J trimming: 9 bases; junction bases outside the gene matches: 9. Germline values: CDR1 ENHRY, CDR2 SYGVKD. DNA for the CDR3: TGTGCCATCAGTGGGGGGGCTAGCGGGGGTTTTGAGCAGTTCTTC. This translates into CAISGGASGGFEQFF.

The chain employs TRBV9 and TRBJ2-1, with D perhaps TRBD2 (5 bases). Germline assignment: CDR1 SGDLS and CDR2 YYNGEE. The CDR3 runs to 15 residues. Trimming removed 4 bases from V and 1 base from J, with 12 bases in between. The CDR3 region is CASSLVEASYNEQFF. Here the CDR3 DNA reads TGTGCCAGCAGCTTAGTGGAGGCTTCCTACAATGAGCAGTTCTTC.

In this sample, this clonotype is medium-sized (0.01 to 0.1%). The chain links TRBV19 to TRBJ2-7; the D gene is possibly TRBD2 (6 bases). The CDR3 has 13 residues. Trimming cost V 7 bases and J 2 bases, with 12 bases left between them. From germline, CDR1 is LNHDA and CDR2 SQIVND (reference sequence). This CDR3 reads CASKMGGAYEQYF. Written as DNA, the CDR3 is TGTGCCAGTAAGATGGGGGGAGCCTACGAGCAGTACTTC.

This clonotype was found many times. This chain connects TRBV6-1 to TRBJ2-1; D unclear. The V end was cut by 6 bases, the J end by 8 bases, with 11 bases between. Germline CDR1 and CDR2: MNHNS and SASEGT. The CDR3 covers 12 residues. The CDR3 DNA sequence: TGTGCCAGCAGCCGAGATCTGGATGAGCAGTTCTTC. It is translated as CASSRDLDEQFF.

This clonotype came up many times. The V and J genes are TRBV6-6 and TRBJ1-5, with D maybe TRBD1 (5 bases). Germline lookup yields CDR1 MNHNY and CDR2 SVGAGI (reference sequence). Between the trimmed V and J ends, which lost 5 bases and 0 bases, there was a span of 17 bases. This CDR3 is built from 17 residues. CDR3 in amino acids: CASSILGAMASNQPQHF. The CDR3 DNA reads as TGTGCCAGCAGTATCCTCGGGGCGATGGCTAGCAATCAGCCCCAGCATTTT.

The chain links TRBV19 to TRBJ1-2; possibly TRBD1 for D (6 bases). Trimming removed 2 bases from V and 0 bases from J, with 10 bases in between. The germline V gene has CDR1 LNHDA and CDR2 SQIVND (reference sequence). This CDR3 is built from 15 residues. The chain's CDR3 is CASSIRDISNYGYTF. The CDR3 DNA reads TGTGCCAGTAGTATAAGGGACATCTCTAACTATGGCTACACCTTC.

The chain has TRBV6-5 and TRBJ2-5; D is possibly TRBD2 (6 bases). The germline gives CDR1 MNHEY, CDR2 SVGAGI. The V gene lost 7 bases and the J gene lost 1 base, with 13 bases spanning the gap. The CDR3 runs to 14 residues. CDR3: CASIRRTTQETQYF. CDR3 nucleotide sequence: TGTGCCAGCATTAGGAGGACTACCCAAGAGACCCAGTACTTC.

Written as DNA, the CDR3 is TGTGCCAGCAGTCAGCGGGAGGTGTACTACGAGCAGTACTTC. Amino acids: CASSQREVYYEQYF. V gene TRBV2 combines with J gene TRBJ2-7, with 9 bases fitting TRBD2. This CDR3 is built from 14 residues. Trimming cost V 5 bases and J 3 bases; bases outside gene matches: 5. CDR1 and CDR2 (germline): SNHLY, FYNNEI.